This entry lists 29 T cell receptor beta chains sequenced from one sample in a study of OX40 agonist ivuxolimab in advanced cancers. Clones were sequenced by immunoSEQ multiplex PCR, and TCRdb holds only the in-frame ones, with some missing. This sample yields 25,000 to 35,000 clones, of which about 90% are seen a single time; roughly 15% belongs to the top ten. The sequenced sample was CD4+ or CD8+ T cells sorted from blood, obtained in a trial of the OX40 agonist ivuxolimab. These TCRs come from an adult with an advanced solid tumor such as melanoma, head and neck, liver or kidney cancer.

The genes are TRBV2 and TRBJ1-6, with a weak D call TRBD1 (5 bases). With 6 bases removed from V and 1 base from J, the gap between germline ends came to 22 bases. Germline V lookup: CDR1 SNHLY, CDR2 FYNNEI. The CDR3 loop spans 19 amino acids. Here the CDR3 DNA reads TGTGCCAGCAGGTTCCCTCCGGGGACCCTAGGATCCTATAATTCACCCCTCCACTTT. Protein: CASRFPPGTLGSYNSPLHF. The whole variable domain, filled in from reference TRBV2 and TRBJ1-6, reads EPEVTQTPSHQVTQMGQEVILRCVPISNHLYFYWYRQILGQKVEFLVSFYNNEISEKSEIFDDQFSVERPDGSNFTLKIRSTKLEDSAMYFCASRFPPGTLGSYNSPLHFGNGTRLTVT.

This chain uses TRBV2 with TRBJ2-7; 12 bases align to TRBD1. After removal of 8 bases from V and 4 bases from J, the junction contained 6 bases not matched to a gene. This CDR3 region has 14 residues. CDR1 and CDR2 (germline): SNHLY, FYNNEI. The CDR3 nucleotides are TGTGCCAGCGGAACGGGACAGGGGGCTTACGAGCAGTACTTC. It is translated as CASGTGQGAYEQYF.

This clone was counted once. The rearrangement joins TRBV5-5 to TRBJ2-1, with D unclear. Germline V gene lookup returns CDR1 SGHKS and CDR2 YYEKEE (reference sequence). The CDR3 has 15 residues. The V end lost 1 base, the J end lost 0 bases, and 8 bases lay between the germline ends. DNA of the CDR3: TGTGCCAGCAGCTTGTGGGCAAGCTCCTACAATGAGCAGTTCTTC. The encoded protein is CASSLWASSYNEQFF.

The chain combines TRBV29-1 with TRBJ2-1; D possibly corresponds to TRBD2 (6 bases). The CDR3 length is 15 residues. Germline values: CDR1 SQVTM, CDR2 ANQGSEA. Trimming stripped 5 bases from V and 3 bases from J, with 17 bases between. The CDR3, as DNA: TGCAGCGTTACAGATAGCGGAGTAAACTACAATGAGCAGTTCTTC. Encoded protein: CSVTDSGVNYNEQFF.

This chain links TRBV5-6 with TRBJ2-5; 7 positions match TRBD1. The CDR3 contains 16 residues. Germline CDR1 and CDR2: SGHDT and YYEEEE. V trimming: 3 bases; J trimming: 2 bases; junction bases outside the gene matches: 10. The CDR3 sequence: CASSSDGTEVQETQYF. CDR3 in DNA: TGTGCCAGCAGCTCCGACGGGACAGAAGTACAAGAGACCCAGTACTTC.

This clone appeared a single time. The chain joins TRBV28 to TRBJ2-5, with 14 bases that match TRBD2. Trimming at V came to 3 bases and at J to 5 bases, leaving 8 bases not matched to a gene. There are 17 residues in the CDR3. CDR1 MDHEN and CDR2 SYDVKM come from the germline V gene. The CDR3 coding sequence is TGTGCCAGCAGTTTCCCGACTAGCGGGAGGGTCGTGGAGACCCAGTACTTC. As protein: CASSFPTSGRVVETQYF.

The chain carries TRBV9 and TRBJ2-6; D remains ambiguous. The CDR3 contains 14 residues. The germline V gene encodes CDR1 SGDLS and CDR2 YYNGEE. V gave up 3 bases and J gave up 0 bases, with 4 bases separating them. CDR3 in amino acids: CASSGTSGANVLTF. CDR3 nucleotide sequence: TGTGCCAGCAGCGGGACCTCTGGGGCCAACGTCCTGACTTTC.

The rearrangement uses TRBV7-6 and TRBJ2-2; possible D gene TRBD1, 6 bases. Germline V gives CDR1 SGHVS, CDR2 FNYEAQ. Trimming took 1 base from V and 1 from J, leaving 10 bases between them. The CDR3 is 16 amino acids. The CDR3 coding sequence is TGTGCCAGCAGCTTAGAGACAGGATTGAACACCGGGGAGCTGTTTTTT. Translation gives CASSLETGLNTGELFF.

This chain connects TRBV28 to TRBJ2-7, with 10 positions matching TRBD2. This CDR3 is built from 15 residues. Germline CDR1 MDHEN, CDR2 SYDVKM. V was pared by 1 base and J by 6 bases, with 6 bases of the junction left unmatched. CDR3 DNA: TGTGCCAGCAGTTTATATCTAGCGGGAGCTGGCGAGCAGTACTTC. Translating gives CASSLYLAGAGEQYF.

This chain uses TRBV6-5 with TRBJ2-5; a weak D match, TRBD2 (6 bases). V gave up 7 bases and J gave up 5 bases, with 11 bases separating them. CDR3 length equals 12 residues. Per the germline V gene, CDR1 is MNHEY and CDR2 is SVGAGI. This CDR3 is CASTQSGETQYF. CDR3 DNA sequence: TGTGCCAGCACCCAGAGCGGGGAGACCCAGTACTTC.

This clone occurred once. The gene calls are TRBV27 and TRBJ2-3, with a possible D match to TRBD2 (6 bases). The CDR3 loop spans 15 amino acids. Germline V lookup: CDR1 MNHEY, CDR2 SMNVEV (reference sequence). Trimming removed 5 bases from V and 2 bases from J, with 14 bases in between. As DNA, the CDR3 is TGTGCCAGCAGTACGCGGGACGGATACACAGATACGCAGTATTTT. Its translation: CASSTRDGYTDTQYF.

This clone was seen a single time. The chain links TRBV5-1 to TRBJ2-3; D not certain. This CDR3 comprises 16 residues. The germline gives CDR1 SGHRS, CDR2 YFSETQ. The V end lost 4 bases, the J end lost 0 bases, and 15 bases lay between the germline ends. CDR3 coding DNA: TGCGCCAGCAGCCCCAGAGCGAGGCGTAGCACAGATACGCAGTATTTT. This gives the protein CASSPRARRSTDTQYF. The full variable domain, its missing parts supplied by reference TRBV5-1 and TRBJ2-3, is KAGVTQTPRYLIKTRGQQVTLSCSPISGHRSVSWYQQTPGQGLQFLFEYFSETQRNKGNFPGRFSGRQFSNSRSEMNVSTLELGDSALYLCASSPRARRSTDTQYFGPGTRLTVL.

The CDR3 sequence: CASGHIQYF. The CDR3 DNA sequence: TGTGCCAGCGGGCACATTCAGTACTTC. The chain has TRBV6-6 and TRBJ2-4; the D is unclear. CDR1 is MNHNY, CDR2 SVGAGI, per germline (reference sequence). V lost 8 bases to trimming and J lost 8 bases, with 4 bases between them. The CDR3 covers 9 residues.

This clone showed up just once. This chain uses TRBV7-3 with TRBJ2-7; D might be TRBD1 (5 bases). In germline, CDR1 is SGHTA, CDR2 FQGTGA. V lost 2 bases and J lost 5, with 16 bases in between. The CDR3 runs to 15 residues. The CDR3 sequence is CASSLGPDTFNEQYF. In DNA form, the CDR3 reads TGTGCCAGCAGCTTAGGGCCGGACACCTTTAACGAGCAGTACTTC. Full variable domain (remainder filled in from reference TRBV7-3 and TRBJ2-7): GAGVSQTPSNKVTEKGKYVELRCDPISGHTALYWYRQSLGQGPEFLIYFQGTGAADDSGLPNDRFFAVRPEGSVSTLKIQRTERGDSAVYLCASSLGPDTFNEQYFGPGTRLTVT.

The rearrangement links TRBV5-4 to TRBJ2-1; no clear D. The CDR3 consists of 15 residues. Trimming stripped 0 bases from V and 6 bases from J, with 13 bases between. From germline, CDR1 is SGHNT and CDR2 YYREEE (reference sequence). CDR3 coding DNA: TGTGCCAGCAGCTTGGTGGAGACTCTGGGCAATGAGCAGTTCTTC. Its protein is CASSLVETLGNEQFF. The entire variable domain, with the rest obtained from reference TRBV5-4 and TRBJ2-1, is as follows: ETGVTQSPTHLIKTRGQQVTLRCSSQSGHNTVSWYQQALGQGPQFIFQYYREEENGRGNFPPRFSGLQFPNYSSELNVNALELDDSALYLCASSLVETLGNEQFFGPGTRLTVL.

This chain connects TRBV4-2 to TRBJ1-5, with unresolved D. CDR3 size: 14 residues. Trimming took 1 base from V and 7 from J, leaving 11 bases between them. Germline CDR1 reads LGHNA; CDR2 reads YNFKEQ. In DNA, the CDR3 is TGTGCCAGCAGCCAAGTGAAAGGGTTGCAGCCCCAGCATTTT. This gives the protein CASSQVKGLQPQHF.

The chain combines TRBV29-1 with TRBJ1-3; TRBD1 matches at 8 bases. This CDR3 has 11 residues. V gave up 4 bases and J gave up 11 bases; unmatched junction bases: 4. In germline, CDR1 is SQVTM, CDR2 ANQGSEA. The CDR3 DNA follows: TGCAGCGTTGCCGGACAGGGCTCCATATATTTT. Translated: CSVAGQGSIYF.

This chain links TRBV4-1 with TRBJ2-7; D is unresolved. The V end lost 3 bases, the J end lost 6 bases, and 18 bases lay between the germline ends. Germline lookup yields CDR1 MGHRA and CDR2 YSYEKL. CDR3 size: 15 residues. The CDR3 bases are TGCGCCAGCAGCCAGGGTCAGATGACCTCCCGCGAGCAGTACTTC. Translation: CASSQGQMTSREQYF.

The J gene is TRBJ2-2, the V gene TRBV29-1; D is perhaps TRBD1 or TRBD2 (5 bases each). Per germline, CDR1 SQVTM and CDR2 ANQGSEA. The V end was cut by 0 bases, the J end by 12 bases, with 17 bases between. The CDR3 contains 14 residues. The CDR3 spells CSVEDLMGTGKLFF. The DNA for the CDR3 is TGCAGCGTTGAAGATCTCATGGGGACGGGGAAGCTGTTTTTT.

This chain connects TRBV7-9 to TRBJ2-7; TRBD1 matches at 9 bases. Germline assignment: CDR1 SEHNR and CDR2 FQNEAQ (reference sequence). This CDR3 is 16 amino acids long. V lost 4 bases to trimming and J lost 2 bases; unmatched junction nucleotides: 9. For the CDR3, the DNA is TGTGCCAGCAGCTCCGCGCCGGGACAGGGAACCTACGAGCAGTACTTC. It codes for CASSSAPGQGTYEQYF.

This clone appeared once. This chain joins TRBV7-8 and TRBJ1-5; TRBD1 agrees at 9 bases. V shed 3 bases, J shed 4 bases, and the junction held 10 bases outside the gene matches. The CDR3 runs to 17 residues. Germline assignment: CDR1 SGHVS and CDR2 FQNEAQ. In nucleotides, the CDR3 is TGTGCCAGCAGCTTGGGGGGGACAGGGCCTTTTAATCAGCCCCAGCATTTT. It specifies CASSLGGTGPFNQPQHF.

The genes are TRBV7-9 and TRBJ2-1, with TRBD2 matching over 7 bases. Germline-derived CDR1 and CDR2 are SEHNR and FQNEAQ (reference sequence). Losses at the gene ends were 8 bases for V and 2 bases for J; bases not matched to a gene: 6. The CDR3 is 14 residues long. The CDR3 DNA is TGTGCCAGCGGGCGGGGAGGGACCTACAATGAGCAGTTCTTC. Its protein product is CASGRGGTYNEQFF.

The V gene is TRBV10-3, the J gene TRBJ1-2; D call uncertain. V was clipped by 2 bases and J by 3 bases, with 7 bases between them. The CDR3 covers 13 residues. From germline, CDR1 is ENHRY and CDR2 SYGVKD. CDR3 region: CAISEGGYYGYTF. As DNA, the CDR3 is TGTGCCATCAGTGAGGGCGGGTACTATGGCTACACCTTC.

CDR3 amino acids: CASSHPTSRGEQFF. In DNA, the CDR3 is TGTGCCAGCAGCCACCCGACTAGCCGGGGTGAGCAGTTCTTC. The rearrangement links TRBV4-2 to TRBJ2-1, with 7 positions matching TRBD2. The V and J ends lost 3 bases and 9 bases, in that order; junction bases with no gene match: 8. This CDR3 comprises 14 residues. Germline V gene data show CDR1 as LGHNA and CDR2 as YNFKEQ.

The chain has TRBV2 and TRBJ2-7; 10 bases map to TRBD2. J gave up 0 bases and V 10 bases, and 6 bases lay outside the gene matches. CDR3 size: 14 residues. Germline loops: CDR1 SNHLY, CDR2 FYNNEI. The CDR3 coding sequence is TGTGCCACAAAGACTAGCGGGTCCTCCTACGAGCAGTACTTC. Translation: CATKTSGSSYEQYF.

This chain links TRBV10-3 with TRBJ1-1, with no clear D. Trimming removed 0 bases at V and 3 bases at J, with 8 bases between. Germline V gives CDR1 ENHRY, CDR2 SYGVKD. The CDR3 totals 14 residues. This chain's CDR3 is CAISESIGDTEAFF. The CDR3 DNA reads TGTGCCATCAGTGAGTCGATTGGAGACACTGAAGCTTTCTTT.

V gene TRBV19 combines with J gene TRBJ2-3, with a weak D call TRBD1 (5 bases). The V gene's germline CDR1 is LNHDA and CDR2 SQIVND (reference sequence). Trimming cost V 3 bases and J 0 bases, with 7 bases left between them. The CDR3 runs 14 residues. The CDR3: CASSMTASTDTQYF. CDR3 nucleotides: TGTGCCAGTAGTATGACAGCTAGCACAGATACGCAGTATTTT.

This clone has just a few counts. The V call is TRBV4-1, the J call TRBJ1-5, with D unclear. CDR1 is MGHRA, CDR2 YSYEKL, per germline. The CDR3 spans 16 residues. V was trimmed by 1 base and J by 1 base, leaving 11 bases between them. DNA for the CDR3: TGCGCCAGCAGCCAAGGCAGTAGCTCAAGCAATCAGCCCCAGCATTTT. This encodes CASSQGSSSSNQPQHF.

The rearrangement uses TRBV5-8 and TRBJ1-1; D possibly corresponds to TRBD1 (5 bases). V lost 3 bases and J 4 bases, leaving 16 bases between the germline ends. This CDR3 comprises 15 residues. Per germline, CDR1 SGHTS and CDR2 YDEGEE. The chain's CDR3 is CASSSWQGFGTEAFF. The CDR3, as DNA: TGTGCCAGCAGCTCTTGGCAGGGATTTGGCACTGAAGCTTTCTTT.